The rows below give T cell receptor beta chains drawn from one sample of a study of blood T cell repertoires in COVID-19. Data came from immunoSEQ multiplex PCR; TCRdb stores just in-frame clones and leaves some out. The table has 120,000 to 150,000 clones, approximately 90% seen once. Input material: peripheral blood. These receptors originate from a woman aged 50 to 60 with active or convalescent COVID-19. Both conserved end residues are part of each CDR3. A D gene is named only where the DNA matches it firmly. Clone sizes are given selectively: once, few, many, or a class where the clone is expanded.

d_gene	j_gene	v_gene	abundance	CDR3nt	CDR3aa
TRBD1	TRBJ1-2	TRBV18	.	TGTGCCAGCTCACCTTCCGGGACAGGGCATCTCTATGGCTACACCTTC	CASSPSGTGHLYGYTF
.	TRBJ2-5	TRBV3-1/TRBV3-2	once	TGTGCCAGCAGCCTGAGGACTCAAGAGACCCAGTACTTC	CASSLRTQETQYF
TRBD2	TRBJ2-7	TRBV7-6	.	TGTGCCAGCAGCTTGGGACTATCCTACGAGCAGTACTTC	CASSLGLSYEQYF
TRBD1	TRBJ1-5	TRBV6-7	.	TGTGCCAGCAGTTCCACTTACCAATCAGGGGGCGATCCTTTACTGAGCAATCAGCCCCAGCATTTT	CASSSTYQSGGDPLLSNQPQHF
TRBD1	TRBJ1-2	TRBV18	.	TGTGCCAGCCAACCGGGACAGGGCCCATCATTTAACTATGGCTACACCTTC	CASQPGQGPSFNYGYTF
TRBD1	TRBJ2-3	TRBV9	once	TGTGCCAGCAGCTACGACAGGGCAGATACGCAGTATTTT	CASSYDRADTQYF
.	TRBJ2-7	TRBV4-2	.	TGTGCCAGCAGCGTAGACTCAGGGGGGATGTACTCCTACGAGCAGTACTTC	CASSVDSGGMYSYEQYF
TRBD1	TRBJ2-7	TRBV6-2/TRBV6-3	once	TGTGCCAGCAGTAGCCAGGGGGACTACGAGCAGTACTTC	CASSSQGDYEQYF
TRBD2	TRBJ2-4	TRBV10-1	.	TGCGCCAGCAGTGAGGTGACTAGCGGGACAAACAAAAACATTCAGTACTTC	CASSEVTSGTNKNIQYF
.	TRBJ1-2	TRBV25-1	.	TGTGCCAGCAGTGAATCGGGGGAGTGGGGCTATGGCTACACCTTC	CASSESGEWGYGYTF
.	TRBJ1-1	TRBV5-5	.	TGTGCCAGCAGCTTCTGGGACTTTGGGGCTTTCTTT	CASSFWDFGAFF
.	TRBJ1-1	TRBV12-5	.	TGTGCTAGTGGAGCAGGGGAGAACACTGAAGCTTTCTTT	CASGAGENTEAFF
.	TRBJ1-5	TRBV19	.	TGTGCCAGTAGTATTAGAGGGGGGGTAAGCAATCAGCCCCAGCATTTT	CASSIRGGVSNQPQHF
TRBD1	TRBJ1-2	TRBV3-1/TRBV3-2	.	TGTGCCAGCAGCCAAGATTTGGAGACAGGGGGCCGCTACACCTTC	CASSQDLETGGRYTF
TRBD2	TRBJ2-1	TRBV4-3	.	TGCGCCAGCAGCCAAGATATCGTACTAGCGGGAGGCGAGCAGTTCTTC	CASSQDIVLAGGEQFF
.	TRBJ2-5	TRBV3-1/TRBV3-2	.	TGTGCCAGCAGCCTCTTTTCGGGTCGGGAGGAGACCCAGTACTTC	CASSLFSGREETQYF
TRBD2	TRBJ2-7	TRBV5-4	.	TGTGCCAGCAGCTCCGGGACTAGCGGGGGGAACGAGCAGTACTTC	CASSSGTSGGNEQYF
.	TRBJ2-7	TRBV28	.	TGTGCCAGCAGTTTTCAGGGGATCGGGTACGAGCAGTACTTC	CASSFQGIGYEQYF
.	TRBJ1-1	TRBV25-1	.	TGTGCCAGCAGTGTAAGGACGGACAGGAACACTGAAGCTTTCTTT	CASSVRTDRNTEAFF
.	TRBJ1-6	TRBV19	few	TGTGCCAGTAGTATGAGTAATTCACCCCTCCACTTT	CASSMSNSPLHF
.	TRBJ2-1	TRBV19	.	TGTGCCAGTAGTGCAGCGGTCACAGTCTCATACAATGAGCAGTTCTTC	CASSAAVTVSYNEQFF
TRBD1	TRBJ1-6	TRBV30	few	TGTGCCTGGAGTGTCTCCGGGACAGGGGCATCACCCCTCCACTTT	CAWSVSGTGASPLHF
.	TRBJ1-4	TRBV25-1	.	TGTGCCAGCAGTCCTGCCTGGCCTGGGGGGACTGAAAAACTGTTTTTT	CASSPAWPGGTEKLFF
TRBD1	TRBJ1-1	TRBV5-5	.	TGTGCCAGCAGCTTGCCCCATCTCAGGGGGGTTACCGAAGCTTTCTTT	CASSLPHLRGVTEAFF
TRBD1	TRBJ1-1	TRBV7-9	.	TGTGCCAGCAGCCCGTCGGACAGGGCTGAAGCTTTCTTT	CASSPSDRAEAFF
.	TRBJ1-3	TRBV29-1	few	TGCAGCGTGGTTCGACTACAGGGTTCTGGAAACACCATATATTTT	CSVVRLQGSGNTIYF
.	TRBJ1-2	TRBV11-2	.	TGTGCCAGCAGCACACAGGGAAACTATGGCTACACCTTC	CASSTQGNYGYTF
.	TRBJ2-2	TRBV7-9	few	TGTGCCAGCAGCTCTCTCTTCGGGACACGTTATTCAAACACCGGGGAGCTGTTTTTT	CASSSLFGTRYSNTGELFF
TRBD1	TRBJ1-2	TRBV7-2	once	TGTGCCAGCAGCTTATCTCAGGGGGTAGATGGCTACACCTTC	CASSLSQGVDGYTF
TRBD2	TRBJ2-3	TRBV6-1	.	TGTGCCAGCAGTGGACTAGCGGGAGGCGGGGGAACAGATACGCAGTATTTT	CASSGLAGGGGTDTQYF
.	TRBJ2-7	TRBV7-2	.	TGTGCCAGCAGCTTAAGGGCCCAGGGGAACTACGAGCAGTACTTC	CASSLRAQGNYEQYF
.	TRBJ2-2	TRBV20-1	once	TGCAGTGCTAGTCTGGCAGGGTTGTCCGGGGAGCTGTTTTTT	CSASLAGLSGELFF
.	TRBJ2-2	TRBV11-3	.	TGTGCCAGCAGCCCCACGAACACCGGGGAGCTGTTTTTT	CASSPTNTGELFF
TRBD1	TRBJ2-7	TRBV12-3/TRBV12-4	.	TGTGCCAGCAGTTCAGGGGGTAAGAACGAGCAGTACTTC	CASSSGGKNEQYF
.	TRBJ2-7	TRBV12-3/TRBV12-4	.	TGTGCCAGCAGCCGGGTCGCTTACGAGCAGTACTTC	CASSRVAYEQYF
TRBD2	TRBJ2-2	TRBV7-2	.	TGTGCCAGCAGCTGGCGGGAGGCCGGGGAGCTGTTTTTT	CASSWREAGELFF
.	TRBJ1-5	TRBV4-3	.	TGCGCCAGCAGCCAAGATCACGAGAGGAGTCAGCCCCAGCATTTT	CASSQDHERSQPQHF
.	TRBJ2-2	TRBV9	.	TGTGCCAGCAGATCGGGGTTGAACACCGGGGAGCTGTTTTTT	CASRSGLNTGELFF
TRBD2	TRBJ2-1	TRBV2	.	TGTGCCAGCAGTGAGCAGGGGAGCGGGGGTAACAATGAGCAGTTCTTC	CASSEQGSGGNNEQFF
TRBD2	TRBJ2-5	TRBV7-7	.	TGTGCTAGCAGCTTAAACCCTAGCGGAGAGTTTCAAGAGACCCAGTACTTC	CASSLNPSGEFQETQYF
.	TRBJ2-2	TRBV5-1	few	TGCGCCAGCAGCCAGAGCGGGCTGAACACCGGGGAGCTGTTTTTT	CASSQSGLNTGELFF